This TCR beta chain is from a study of read filtering for tumor transcriptome and immune sequencing (TCRdb year 2020). Background for the entire study: The cohort had around 18 male and some 15 female patients with a mean age of about 70 years, ranging from 47 to 80. Using the same bone marrow samples, the study ran both targeted immune repertoire sequencing and bulk whole-transcriptome sequencing and then compared the TCR repertoires from each method. By revised international staging, eight or nine patients were R-ISS I, under 20 were R-ISS II and more than five were R-ISS III. After DNase treatment, whole-transcriptome libraries were prepared using the TruSeq RNA Access Library Prep Kit. Per sample, about 3.5 to 10.27 million TCR-region mapped reads were obtained with IR-seq, compared with only about 80 to 1,400 with RNA-seq. One of the main goals was to work out a read-filtering strategy for immune repertoire data, in particular whether clonotypes backed by only a single read should be removed.

The paper's findings and limits, for the study overall: Removing single-read clonotypes increased the correlation between IR-seq and RNA-seq shared clonotype proportions. Rather than purified T cells, the sorted CD138-negative fraction was a mixed bone marrow immune population. In IR-seq, about four fifths of clonotypes but 3% to 4.5% of total reads were represented by single-read clonotypes, whereas in RNA-seq, around three quarters of clonotypes and 40% to 55% of reads were represented by single-read clonotypes. IR-seq captured clonotypes at much higher depth and more reliably than RNA-seq, and smaller IR-seq throughput sufficed to identify most shared clonotypes.

Each patient had bone marrow sampled at the time of active disease. Isolation of bone marrow mononuclear cells was performed by Ficoll-Hypaque density gradient centrifugation. Myeloma plasma cells were removed and CD138-negative cells were collected by negative selection after labeling with CD138 magnetic microbeads on a MACS separator. Flow cytometry with CD138 antibodies on an Attune NxT was used to check how pure the isolated cells were. TRIzol reagent was used to extract total RNA, and a NanoDrop spectrophotometer was used to quantify the extracted RNA. For each patient, the CD138-negative bone marrow sample underwent paired RNA-seq and IR-seq. This clonotype was detected ten times or more. Its binding antigen is unknown. It has no much larger one-base neighbor in the sample; base qualities were not kept. TCR libraries were built from 400 ng RNA with the Immunoverse kit, using molecular barcoded adaptors covering alpha/delta and beta/gamma chains. TCR library preparation was performed with the same RNA that was used for transcriptome sequencing. Sequencing of TCR libraries was carried out on an Illumina HiSeq 4000 with 2 x 150 cycles. On the authors' methods: With MiXCR, TCR reads were aligned to human V, D, J and C references and assembled into CDR3 clonotypes, with quality filtering and error correction included. The tcR package in R was used to analyze clonotype counts and gene usage diversity. For inspection of raw mapping reads, RNA-seq reads were mapped by STAR aligner version 2.5.3a onto GRCh37 of the human genome. To test how sequencing depth affected the clonotypes detected, IR-seq fastq files were randomly downsampled with Seqtk 1.3. The raw public data were reprocessed by TCRdb itself: fastp quality trimming at Q25, MiXCR clonotype calling, in-frame beta chains only. Each entry merges the rows of one CDR3 protein and shows their most common DNA and genes. The V and J calls, along with clone size, are taken from TCRdb and not from the paper's own processing. The sample table shows about 130,000 distinct CDR3 sequences, and approximately 12% are seen once. The ten largest clonotypes hold 9.5% to 12% of the sample.

Trimming at the junction amounts to 5 bases on V and 0 bases on J, and the germline ends lie 20 bases apart. Via the germline V gene, CDR1 is MNHEY and CDR2 SVGAGI. From the cysteine up to the phenylalanine, the CDR3 has a length of 18 residues. Only the CDR3 portion is preserved as DNA: 54 bases, with reading frame beginning at the first base. This chain joins TRBV6-5 to TRBJ1-5; the D gene is perhaps TRBD1, on 6 matching bases. Sequencing was carried out using a population of CD138-negative cells sorted from bone marrow. What the cell subset or site label conveys for this sample: bone marrow mononuclear cells depleted of CD138+ plasma/myeloma cells by negative magnetic selection. The receptor's source is a donor aged 40 or over with multiple myeloma. The CDR3 protein: CASSQDSPAAYSNQPQHF. The sequenced DNA: TGTGCCAGCAGTCAGGACAGCCCGGCGGCGTATAGCAATCAGCCCCAGCATTTT.